This T cell receptor beta chain comes out of a study of human T cells and chemical hapten exposure. The time point here: patch test 2, 6 weeks after DPC sensitization. Treatment described: therapeutic diphenylcyclopropenone sensitization with weekly scalp DPC. The library labeled individual cDNA molecules by adding unique molecular identifiers to them. In TCRdb, the RACE reads were re-called with MiXCR into one record per CDR3 protein. Here the sample spans about 73,000 distinct CDR3 sequences, about 9% being singletons. The CDR3 covers 17 residues. V was pared by 0 bases and J by 7 bases, with 9 bases of the junction left unmatched. The germline gives CDR1 LGHDT, CDR2 YNNKEL (reference sequence).

The receptor's source is a woman between 45 and 65 years old with alopecia areata. Some clones in this sample may be carry-over from other donors' samples. The specimen was whole blood, collected in connection with sensitization to the hapten diphenylcyclopropenone (DPC). The chain employs TRBV3-1 and TRBJ2-3, with 11 bases identical to TRBD2. DNA of the CDR3: TGTGCCAGCAGCCAAGATTTAACTAGCGGGAGTACGCATACGCAGTATTTT. Residues: CASSQDLTSGSTHTQYF.